Reported below is one T cell receptor (beta chain). Its antigen is undetermined. The CDR3 is 14 residues long. Germline V gene data show CDR1 as ENHRY and CDR2 as SYGVKD. V shed 6 bases, J shed 2 bases, and the junction held 5 bases outside the gene matches. Reverse transcription of extracted RNA yielded cDNA, which provided the sequencing template. Measured with immunoSEQ multiplex PCR; TCRdb has only the in-frame clones, and not every one. The top ten clones hold around 0.84% of a sample with roughly 280,000 clones, 50% to 75% of them seen once. This record belongs to a study of CD8+ T cells in alopecia areata. As for the study in general: Those treated were given oral tofacitinib at 5 to 10 mg twice daily. Severity was scored as percentage of affected scalp area in treated patients.

Treatment indicated: oral pan-JAK inhibitor, 5-10 mg twice daily. Findings and caveats of the study: Sharing of TCR sequences between patients (possibly for HLA-related reasons) was less clear than in mice. Scalp clonality, together with expanded CD8+ clones among the top 100, fell significantly with tofacitinib.

V usage is TRBV10-3 and J usage is TRBJ2-5; TRBD2 matches at 8 bases. The clonotype was recovered from a human donor with alopecia areata. The specimen was CD4+ T cells sorted from blood, collected around week 54, from a patient treated with tofacitinib. CDR3 DNA sequence: TGTGCCATCAGCCGTAGCGGGGCGCAAGAGACCCAGTACTTC. This gives the protein CAISRSGAQETQYF.